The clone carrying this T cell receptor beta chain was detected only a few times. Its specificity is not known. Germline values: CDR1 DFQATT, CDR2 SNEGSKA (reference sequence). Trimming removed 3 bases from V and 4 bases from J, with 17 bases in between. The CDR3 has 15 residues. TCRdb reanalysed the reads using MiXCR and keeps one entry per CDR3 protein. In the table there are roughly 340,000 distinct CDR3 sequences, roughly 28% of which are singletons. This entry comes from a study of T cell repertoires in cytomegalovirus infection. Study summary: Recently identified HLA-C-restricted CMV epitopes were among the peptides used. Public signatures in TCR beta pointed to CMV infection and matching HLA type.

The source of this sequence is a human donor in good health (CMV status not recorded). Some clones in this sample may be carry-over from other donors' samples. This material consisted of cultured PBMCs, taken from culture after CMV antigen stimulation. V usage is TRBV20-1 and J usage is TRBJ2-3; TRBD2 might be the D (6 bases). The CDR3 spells CSASAARPGADTQYF. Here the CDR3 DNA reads TGCAGTGCTAGCGCCGCTAGGCCGGGGGCAGATACGCAGTATTTT.